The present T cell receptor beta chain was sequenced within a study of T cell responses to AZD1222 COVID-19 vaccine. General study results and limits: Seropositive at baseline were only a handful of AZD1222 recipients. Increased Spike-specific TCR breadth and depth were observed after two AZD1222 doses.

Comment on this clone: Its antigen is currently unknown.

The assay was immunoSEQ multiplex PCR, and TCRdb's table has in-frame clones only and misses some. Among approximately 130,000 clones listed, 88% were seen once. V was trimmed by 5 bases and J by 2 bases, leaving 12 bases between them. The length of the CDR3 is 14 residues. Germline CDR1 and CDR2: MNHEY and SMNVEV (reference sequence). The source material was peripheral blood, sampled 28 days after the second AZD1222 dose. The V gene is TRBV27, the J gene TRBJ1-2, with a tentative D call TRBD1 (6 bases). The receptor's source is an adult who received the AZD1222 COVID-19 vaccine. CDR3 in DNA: TGTGCCAGCAGTGGGTGGGGGGCGAACTATGGCTACACCTTC. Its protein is CASSGWGANYGYTF.